This is a list of T cell receptor beta chains from one sample in a study of CD4+ T cells in melanoma. Some clones are missing from TCRdb's copy, which holds only in-frame ones; the method was immunoSEQ multiplex PCR. The data hold roughly 52,000 clones, with about 72% observed a single time. The sequenced material came from tumor tissue. The receptors were sampled from a human donor with melanoma. CDR3s include the opening cysteine and the closing phenylalanine or tryptophan. The D gene is left open where the match is weak. Size values are once, few and many counts, or a class for expanded clones, and some rows have none.

v_call	d_call	clone_size	j_call	cdr3_aa	cdr3_nt
TRBV7-2	NA	NA	TRBJ1-1	CASSLSGAYTEAFF	TGTGCCAGCAGCTTATCGGGGGCGTACACTGAAGCTTTCTTT
TRBV7-9	TRBD2	NA	TRBJ2-7	CASSPGLTYEQYF	TGTGCCAGCAGCCCGGGACTAACCTACGAGCAGTACTTC
TRBV18	NA	NA	TRBJ2-1	CASSPGGRSYNEQFF	TGTGCCAGCTCACCGGGGGGGCGGTCCTACAATGAGCAGTTCTTC
TRBV28	TRBD1	NA	TRBJ2-7	CASSFRRQGYEQYF	TGTGCCAGCAGTTTTCGACGACAGGGATACGAGCAGTACTTC
TRBV7-2	TRBD1	NA	TRBJ2-7	CASSETGVRSYEQYF	TGTGCCAGCAGCGAGACAGGGGTTCGTTCCTACGAGCAGTACTTC
TRBV2	NA	many	TRBJ2-7	CASSGQGLYEQYF	TGTGCCAGCAGTGGGCAGGGCCTCTACGAGCAGTACTTC
TRBV21-1	NA	NA	TRBJ1-3	CASSSHRGARGNTIYF	TGTGCCAGCAGCTCCCACCGGGGGGCGCGGGGAAACACCATATATTTT
TRBV5-1	NA	NA	TRBJ1-6	CASSLQGLNSPLHF	TGCGCCAGCAGCTTACAGGGATTAAATTCACCCCTCCACTTT
TRBV9	NA	NA	TRBJ1-1	CASSVVPENTEAFF	TGTGCCAGCAGCGTAGTACCGGAGAACACTGAAGCTTTCTTT
TRBV5-5	TRBD1	NA	TRBJ2-7	CASILGAGQGGIYEQYF	TGTGCCAGCATCTTAGGGGCCGGACAGGGGGGTATCTACGAGCAGTACTTC
TRBV5-1	NA	few	TRBJ1-2	CASSETGMRGYTF	TGCGCCAGCAGCGAAACAGGGATGAGAGGCTACACCTTC
TRBV9	NA	NA	TRBJ1-6	CASSVEPNSYNSPLHF	TGTGCCAGCAGCGTAGAGCCAAACTCCTATAATTCACCCCTCCACTTT
TRBV9	NA	many	TRBJ2-2	CASSVEGGPVTGELFF	TGTGCCAGCAGCGTAGAAGGGGGGCCTGTCACCGGGGAGCTGTTTTTT
TRBV4-1	TRBD1	NA	TRBJ2-5	CASSQADREETQYF	TGCGCCAGCAGCCAAGCGGACAGGGAAGAGACCCAGTACTTC
TRBV4-3	NA	NA	TRBJ2-2	CASSQDFRGGGELFF	TGCGCCAGCAGCCAAGATTTCAGGGGGGGCGGGGAGCTGTTTTTT
TRBV6-6	NA	NA	TRBJ1-5	CASMSAASNQPQHF	TGTGCCAGCATGTCGGCGGCTAGCAATCAGCCCCAGCATTTT
TRBV6-5	TRBD1	once	TRBJ1-2	CASSFVGGGASNGYTF	TGTGCCAGCAGTTTTGTAGGAGGGGGCGCTTCGAATGGCTACACCTTC
TRBV5-1	NA	medium-sized	TRBJ1-5	CASSLAGSSNQPQHF	TGCGCCAGCAGCTTGGCCGGGAGTAGCAATCAGCCCCAGCATTTT
TRBV7-9	TRBD1	NA	TRBJ2-5	CASSPGTAQETQYF	TGTGCCAGCAGCCCCGGGACAGCACAAGAGACCCAGTACTTC
TRBV19	TRBD1	few	TRBJ1-5	CASSDRGPYSNQPQHF	TGTGCCAGTAGTGACAGGGGGCCTTATAGCAATCAGCCCCAGCATTTT
TRBV6-5	NA	NA	TRBJ1-1	CASSYSSGVAFF	TGTGCCAGCAGTTACTCGAGCGGGGTAGCTTTCTTT
TRBV10-2	NA	NA	TRBJ1-1	CASSSGGLNTEAFF	TGCGCCAGCAGCTCCGGGGGGTTGAACACTGAAGCTTTCTTT
TRBV7-9	TRBD2	many	TRBJ2-1	CASSSSGGPPYNEQFF	TGTGCCAGCAGCTCTAGCGGGGGGCCCCCCTACAATGAGCAGTTCTTC
TRBV7-3	TRBD1	NA	TRBJ2-5	CASSPQGALQETQYF	TGTGCCAGCAGCCCACAGGGGGCCCTCCAAGAGACCCAGTACTTC
TRBV7-9	NA	NA	TRBJ2-3	CASSLVLASTDTQYF	TGTGCCAGCAGCTTAGTCCTAGCAAGCACAGATACGCAGTATTTT
TRBV28	NA	NA	TRBJ1-2	CASSPTGYYGYTF	TGTGCCAGCAGCCCCACAGGGTACTATGGCTACACCTTC
TRBV30	NA	NA	TRBJ2-2	CAWSPRVTGELFF	TGTGCCTGGAGTCCCAGGGTTACCGGGGAGCTGTTTTTT
TRBV19	NA	medium-sized	TRBJ1-5	CASRTLIRGDQPQHF	TGTGCCAGTAGAACTCTCATTCGAGGGGATCAGCCCCAGCATTTT
TRBV6-6	NA	NA	TRBJ1-2	CASSYGANYGYTF	TGTGCCAGCAGTTACGGCGCTAACTATGGCTACACCTTC
TRBV5-6	TRBD1	NA	TRBJ1-2	CASSLAGQGAGYTF	TGTGCCAGCAGCCTAGCGGGACAGGGGGCCGGCTACACCTTC
TRBV6-6	TRBD1	NA	TRBJ1-5	CASSTGTGRGQPQHF	TGTGCCAGCAGTACCGGGACAGGGAGAGGGCAGCCCCAGCATTTT
TRBV6-1	NA	NA	TRBJ2-1	CASSEGRGRSYNEQFF	TGTGCCAGCAGTGAAGGGAGGGGCCGCTCCTACAATGAGCAGTTCTTC
TRBV29-1	NA	NA	TRBJ2-7	CSVEKPNLQNEQYF	TGCAGCGTTGAAAAACCGAACCTACAGAACGAGCAGTACTTC
TRBV19	NA	NA	TRBJ1-5	CASSRSRGSNQPQHF	TGTGCCAGTAGTAGAAGCCGTGGAAGCAATCAGCCCCAGCATTTT
TRBV10-2	TRBD1	NA	TRBJ2-1	CASSEFSGTGNEQFF	TGCGCCAGCAGTGAGTTTTCCGGGACAGGCAATGAGCAGTTCTTC
TRBV5-6	NA	few	TRBJ2-5	CASSPDLNTRETQYF	TGTGCCAGCAGCCCCGATCTTAATACCAGGGAGACCCAGTACTTC
TRBV28	TRBD1	NA	TRBJ1-5	CASSFVPGQGYQPQHF	TGTGCCAGCAGTTTCGTCCCGGGACAGGGGTACCAGCCCCAGCATTTT
TRBV6-6	NA	NA	TRBJ2-3	CASTQLIATDTQYF	TGTGCCAGCACCCAGTTGATAGCCACAGATACGCAGTATTTT
TRBV7-2	TRBD2	once	TRBJ2-1	CASSLGGLAGYNEQFF	TGTGCCAGCAGCTTAGGGGGACTAGCGGGGTACAATGAGCAGTTCTTC
TRBV10-3	NA	many	TRBJ2-1	CAITFRNEQFF	TGTGCCATCACTTTCCGGAATGAGCAGTTCTTC
TRBV28	NA	few	TRBJ2-7	CASSFPGSEQYF	TGTGCCAGCAGTTTTCCGGGATCCGAGCAGTACTTC
TRBV10-3	TRBD2	NA	TRBJ2-3	CAIRAGVSTDTQYF	TGTGCCATCAGAGCGGGGGTTAGCACAGATACGCAGTATTTT
TRBV5-6	TRBD1	few	TRBJ2-7	CASSLGTGSAYEQYF	TGTGCCAGCAGCTTGGGGACAGGGTCGGCCTACGAGCAGTACTTC
TRBV7-6	TRBD1	few	TRBJ2-7	CASSLGQGLTYEQYF	TGTGCCAGCAGCTTAGGACAGGGCCTAACCTACGAGCAGTACTTC
TRBV30	NA	NA	TRBJ2-3	CAWSVHGGGEHRYAVF	TGTGCCTGGAGTGTCCACGGGGGCGGGGAACACAGATACGCAGTATTT
TRBV6-5	NA	NA	TRBJ1-1	CASSYPDGGTEAFF	TGTGCCAGCAGTTACCCCGACGGTGGTACTGAAGCTTTCTTT
TRBV6-1	TRBD1	few	TRBJ1-2	CASSEAGQGRYGYTF	TGTGCCAGCAGTGAAGCGGGACAGGGAAGGTATGGCTACACCTTC
TRBV10-2	TRBD1	many	TRBJ2-3	CASRRGGLSTDTQYF	TGCGCCAGCAGACGAGGGGGCCTTAGCACAGATACGCAGTATTTT
TRBV6-1	NA	medium-sized	TRBJ1-1	CASIWTENTEAFF	TGTGCCAGCATCTGGACAGAGAACACTGAAGCTTTCTTT
TRBV7-2	TRBD1	once	TRBJ1-2	CASSQGQGPNYGYTF	TGTGCCAGCAGCCAAGGACAGGGACCAAACTATGGCTACACCTTC
TRBV6-1	TRBD1	NA	TRBJ1-1	CASSPQGDHTEAFF	TGTGCCAGCAGCCCACAGGGGGACCACACTGAAGCTTTCTTT